Detailed here is one T cell receptor beta chain. The sample holds many counts of this clone. Its cognate antigen has yet to be identified. No much larger clone is present one base from it, and per-base qualities are unavailable. This specimen includes other DNA sequences encoding the same CDR3. Per the germline V gene (reference sequence), GTSNPN is the CDR1 and SVGIG is the CDR2. Reading from cysteine to phenylalanine, the CDR3 counts 12 amino acids. Only the CDR3 part of the read is kept: 36 bases, read in frame from the first base. At the junction V is shortened by 1 base and J by 8 bases; bases outside the gene matches: 4. None of the patients had been given any treatment before thyroid surgery. Using T-cell receptor beta sequencing, the researchers looked back retrospectively at clinical samples from patients, gathered between the early 2010s and the late 2010s. These data come from a study of metastatic and nonmetastatic thyroid tumors (TCRdb year 2020). In terms of the full investigation: The researchers compared repertoires between peripheral blood samples and tumor or nodule tissue samples from patients with malignant or benign thyroid disease.

Study-wide findings and limitations: In both blood and tumor samples, TCR beta diversity was reported to be significantly higher in malignant tumors than in benign nodules.

Library prep was done by PCR. These reads were obtained on an Illumina HiSeq 4000. High-throughput sequencing was used to profile the TCR beta-chain CDR3 region of each patient. The source study handled its data this way. CDR3 differences across clinicopathological groups were used to build a classifier for discriminating distant-metastatic papillary thyroid cancer patients. Repertoire diversity was assessed with the Shannon index, and tumor-blood repertoire similarity with the Morisita-Horn index. The public reads were quality trimmed at Q25 with fastp and then assembled into clones with MiXCR by TCRdb, keeping productive beta chains. For this entry, the V and J calls and clone size follow TCRdb and not the study's own pipeline. The sample table records about 10,000 clones; 32% of these occur just once. The top ten hold more than 4.5% of the sample.

The sequenced sample was tumor tissue. This receptor chain uses TRBV30 and TRBJ1-1; 7 of the junction bases match TRBD1. The TCR originated in a female donor with papillary thyroid cancer or a benign thyroid nodule (not recorded which). Some clones in this sample may be carry-over from other donors' samples. The CDR3 in this case is CAWSDGTVEAFF. The DNA is as follows: TGTGCCTGGAGTGATGGGACAGTCGAAGCTTTCTTT.